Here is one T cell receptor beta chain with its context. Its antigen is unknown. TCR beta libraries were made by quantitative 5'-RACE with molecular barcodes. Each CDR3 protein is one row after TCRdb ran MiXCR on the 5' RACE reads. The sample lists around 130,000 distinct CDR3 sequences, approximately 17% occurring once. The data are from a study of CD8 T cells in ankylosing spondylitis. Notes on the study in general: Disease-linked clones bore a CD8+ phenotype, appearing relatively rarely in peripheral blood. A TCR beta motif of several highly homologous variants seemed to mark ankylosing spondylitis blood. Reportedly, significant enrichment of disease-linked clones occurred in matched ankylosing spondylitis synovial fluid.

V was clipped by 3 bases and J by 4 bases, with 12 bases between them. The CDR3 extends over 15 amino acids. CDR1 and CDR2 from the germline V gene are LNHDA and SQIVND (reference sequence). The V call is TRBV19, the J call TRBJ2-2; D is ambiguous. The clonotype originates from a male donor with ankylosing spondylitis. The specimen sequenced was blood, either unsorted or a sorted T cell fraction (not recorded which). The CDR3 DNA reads TGTGCCAGTAGTATCGCCCGAAGGAGCACCGGGGAGCTGTTTTTT. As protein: CASSIARRSTGELFF.